These 2 T cell receptor beta chains originate from one sample sequenced in a study of blood T cell repertoires in COVID-19 (dated by TCRdb to 2019 to 2021). Receptor libraries were prepared by the immunoSEQ multiplex PCR assay. TCRdb mirrors the immuneACCESS table, restricted to in-frame sequences. Some clones are absent from its copies; in checked studies, under half trace to an unresolved V gene, and the reason for the others is unknown. Here the sample has around 190,000 clones; about 88% occur a single time. The ten largest clones capture less than 5.5% of the sample. Specimen: peripheral blood. The receptors derive from a woman older than 75 with acute or convalescent COVID-19.

CDR3 nucleotide sequence: TGTGCCAGCAGTTTGGGCGGGTGGGGTAGGGATCGAGGCTACACCTTC. Translated: CASSLGGWGRDRGYTF. The chain links TRBV27 to TRBJ1-2; the D is unclear. This CDR3 comprises 16 residues. Trimming stripped 3 bases from V and 8 bases from J, with 22 bases between. Germline V CDR1 and CDR2: MNHEY, SMNVEV (reference sequence).

This clone showed up just a few times. V gene TRBV7-2 combines with J gene TRBJ2-1, with TRBD2 identical over 10 bases. The CDR3 totals 15 residues. The J segment lost 2 bases and the V segment lost 3 bases, leaving 1 base of the junction unmatched. Germline CDR1 SGHTA, CDR2 FQGNSA. The CDR3 DNA reads TGTGCCAGCAGCTTGACTAGCGGGCCCTACAATGAGCAGTTCTTC. The encoded protein is CASSLTSGPYNEQFF. Based on the CDR3 plus reference TRBV7-2 and TRBJ2-1, the full variable domain is GAGVSQSPSNKVTEKGKDVELRCDPISGHTALYWYRQSLGQGLEFLIYFQGNSAPDKSGLPSDRFSAERTGGSVSTLTIQRTQQEDSAVYLCASSLTSGPYNEQFFGPGTRLTVL.